A selection of T cell receptor beta chains follows, all from one sample in a study of blood T cell repertoires in COVID-19. Clones were sequenced by immunoSEQ multiplex PCR, and TCRdb holds only the in-frame ones, with some missing. Of almost 55,000 clones listed, under 90% are singletons. The specimen sequenced was peripheral blood. These receptors were obtained from a human donor in a cohort sampled during active COVID-19. The CDR3 runs from the conserved cysteine through the conserved F or W. The order of the fields is clone size, J gene, V gene, D gene, CDR3 DNA, CDR3 protein. The D gene is left open where the match is weak. The size entry is marked missing in some rows and otherwise reads once, few, many or a size class.

abundance: -
j_gene: TRBJ2-2
v_gene: TRBV28
d_gene: TRBD1
CDR3nt: TGTGCCAGCAGTGCCATCAATGACAGGGATACCGGGGAGCTGTTTTTT
CDR3aa: CASSAINDRDTGELFF

abundance: -
j_gene: TRBJ2-2
v_gene: TRBV18
d_gene: TRBD1
CDR3nt: TGTGCCAGCTCGCGGGACAGGTCGAACACCGGGGAGCTGTTTTTT
CDR3aa: CASSRDRSNTGELFF

abundance: -
j_gene: TRBJ2-2
v_gene: TRBV24-1
d_gene: TRBD1
CDR3nt: TGTGCCACCAGTGATTTCAGGGACAGCAACACCGGGGAGCTGTTTTTT
CDR3aa: CATSDFRDSNTGELFF

abundance: -
j_gene: TRBJ2-1
v_gene: TRBV7-7
d_gene: -
CDR3nt: TGTGCCAGCAGCTCCTCATCAGGGGCCTACAATGAGCAGTTCTTC
CDR3aa: CASSSSSGAYNEQFF

abundance: -
j_gene: TRBJ1-2
v_gene: TRBV7-2
d_gene: -
CDR3nt: TGTGCCAGCAGATACAGCGGGGCCTATGGCTACACCTTC
CDR3aa: CASRYSGAYGYTF

abundance: few
j_gene: TRBJ1-6
v_gene: TRBV6-5
d_gene: TRBD1
CDR3nt: TGTGCCAGCAGTCCCCGGGACAGATCTAATTCACCCCTCCACTTT
CDR3aa: CASSPRDRSNSPLHF

abundance: -
j_gene: TRBJ2-2
v_gene: TRBV6-5
d_gene: -
CDR3nt: TGTGCCAGCAGGTCCCCCGGGGGCACCGGGGAGCTGTTTTTT
CDR3aa: CASRSPGGTGELFF

abundance: -
j_gene: TRBJ1-1
v_gene: TRBV10-1
d_gene: TRBD1
CDR3nt: TGCGCCAGCACACCGGGACAGGGGGCCGATGAAGCTTTCTTT
CDR3aa: CASTPGQGADEAFF

abundance: -
j_gene: TRBJ1-2
v_gene: TRBV4-1
d_gene: TRBD1
CDR3nt: TGCGCCAGCAGCCAAGTCCCCGGGACAGGGGGCGCGAGCTACACCTTC
CDR3aa: CASSQVPGTGGASYTF

abundance: -
j_gene: TRBJ2-3
v_gene: TRBV10-3
d_gene: -
CDR3nt: TGTGCCATCAGGGTGACTGCGGAGGATACGCAGTATTTT
CDR3aa: CAIRVTAEDTQYF

abundance: -
j_gene: TRBJ1-4
v_gene: TRBV28
d_gene: -
CDR3nt: TGTGCCAGCACCCTCGGTACGTCGGGAGCCGAAAAACTGTTTTTT
CDR3aa: CASTLGTSGAEKLFF

abundance: -
j_gene: TRBJ1-6
v_gene: TRBV10-1
d_gene: -
CDR3nt: TGCGCCAGCAGTGACCAGTATAATTCACCCCTCCACTTT
CDR3aa: CASSDQYNSPLHF

abundance: once
j_gene: TRBJ1-2
v_gene: TRBV6-5
d_gene: -
CDR3nt: TGTGCCAGCAGGAACGGAGATGGCTACACCTTC
CDR3aa: CASRNGDGYTF

abundance: once
j_gene: TRBJ1-1
v_gene: TRBV7-8
d_gene: -
CDR3nt: TGTGCCAGCAGCTTCCTCGGTATGAACACTGAAGCTTTCTTT
CDR3aa: CASSFLGMNTEAFF

abundance: -
j_gene: TRBJ2-1
v_gene: TRBV4-1
d_gene: TRBD2
CDR3nt: TGCGCCAGCAGCCAAGATGGGAGGGAGAGTTCCTACAATGAGCAGTTCTTC
CDR3aa: CASSQDGRESSYNEQFF

abundance: -
j_gene: TRBJ1-1
v_gene: TRBV2
d_gene: TRBD1
CDR3nt: TGTGCCAGCAGGACCCGACAGGGACACACTGAAGCTTTCTTT
CDR3aa: CASRTRQGHTEAFF

abundance: -
j_gene: TRBJ2-7
v_gene: TRBV6-5
d_gene: TRBD1
CDR3nt: TGTGCCAGCAGCCGGGACAGGGGTATGGACGAGCAGTACTTC
CDR3aa: CASSRDRGMDEQYF

abundance: -
j_gene: TRBJ1-4
v_gene: TRBV6-1
d_gene: -
CDR3nt: TGTGCCAGCAGTGAAATGGCAGCAACTAATGAAAAACTGTTTTTT
CDR3aa: CASSEMAATNEKLFF

abundance: -
j_gene: TRBJ2-7
v_gene: TRBV24-1
d_gene: TRBD1
CDR3nt: TGTGCCACCAGTGACCCTGGGACAGTTACCCAGCAGTACTTC
CDR3aa: CATSDPGTVTQQYF

abundance: -
j_gene: TRBJ2-2
v_gene: TRBV5-1
d_gene: -
CDR3nt: TGCGCCAGCAGCTTGGTGGGGGCTCGGGACACCGGGGAGCTGTTTTTT
CDR3aa: CASSLVGARDTGELFF

abundance: -
j_gene: TRBJ1-6
v_gene: TRBV5-1
d_gene: -
CDR3nt: TGCGCCAGCAGCATACAGCCGTATAATTCACCCCTCCACTTT
CDR3aa: CASSIQPYNSPLHF

abundance: -
j_gene: TRBJ2-6
v_gene: TRBV28
d_gene: -
CDR3nt: TGTGCCAGCAGACCAAGGGGGACCCACTCTGGGGCCAACGTCCTGACTTTC
CDR3aa: CASRPRGTHSGANVLTF

abundance: -
j_gene: TRBJ2-1
v_gene: TRBV5-1
d_gene: -
CDR3nt: TGCGCCAGCAGCTCACGGACAGCCTACAATGAGCAGTTCTTC
CDR3aa: CASSSRTAYNEQFF

abundance: -
j_gene: TRBJ2-7
v_gene: TRBV5-1
d_gene: TRBD1
CDR3nt: TGCGCCAGCAGCTCGGGACAGGGTGGTAATGAGGGGCAGTACTTC
CDR3aa: CASSSGQGGNEGQYF

abundance: -
j_gene: TRBJ1-5
v_gene: TRBV28
d_gene: -
CDR3nt: TGTGCCAGCAGTTTTCGGCAGCCCCAGCATTTT
CDR3aa: CASSFRQPQHF

abundance: -
j_gene: TRBJ2-5
v_gene: TRBV9
d_gene: TRBD1
CDR3nt: TGTGCCAGCGCGACAGGGCCGAAAGAGACCCAGTACTTC
CDR3aa: CASATGPKETQYF

abundance: few
j_gene: TRBJ1-3
v_gene: TRBV19
d_gene: TRBD1
CDR3nt: TGTGCCAGTGGGGGACAGGGGGTTAGCGGAAACACCATATATTTT
CDR3aa: CASGGQGVSGNTIYF

abundance: -
j_gene: TRBJ2-1
v_gene: TRBV19
d_gene: TRBD1
CDR3nt: TGTGCCAGTAGTATCGGGACAGGGGTAAATGAGCAGTTCTTC
CDR3aa: CASSIGTGVNEQFF

abundance: few
j_gene: TRBJ2-7
v_gene: TRBV5-1
d_gene: -
CDR3nt: TGCGCCAGCAGCTTGGACAGGGCGCCCTACGAGCAGTACTTC
CDR3aa: CASSLDRAPYEQYF

abundance: -
j_gene: TRBJ2-7
v_gene: TRBV5-6
d_gene: TRBD2
CDR3nt: TGTGCCAGCAGCTTGGCAGATGGGACTAGCGGATACGAGCAGTACTTC
CDR3aa: CASSLADGTSGYEQYF

abundance: few
j_gene: TRBJ2-7
v_gene: TRBV5-1
d_gene: TRBD1
CDR3nt: TGCGCCAGCAGCTTGAGATGGGACAGGGGCGGCGAGCAGTACTTC
CDR3aa: CASSLRWDRGGEQYF

abundance: once
j_gene: TRBJ2-1
v_gene: TRBV7-2
d_gene: TRBD2
CDR3nt: TGTGCCAGCAGCTTAGTCGGGGGAGGGCCCCTGTTCTTC
CDR3aa: CASSLVGGGPLFF

abundance: -
j_gene: TRBJ2-1
v_gene: TRBV25-1
d_gene: TRBD2
CDR3nt: TGTGCCAGCAGTGAACCCAGGGGACTAGCGGAAAATGAGCAGTTCTTC
CDR3aa: CASSEPRGLAENEQFF

abundance: -
j_gene: TRBJ2-3
v_gene: TRBV11-2
d_gene: TRBD1
CDR3nt: TGTGCCAGCAGTAGACAGGGAAATTCAGATACGCAGTATTTT
CDR3aa: CASSRQGNSDTQYF

abundance: -
j_gene: TRBJ2-1
v_gene: TRBV5-1
d_gene: -
CDR3nt: TGCGCCAGCAGCTGGGCGGGTTTGGAGGGACCTTACAATGAGCAGTTCTTC
CDR3aa: CASSWAGLEGPYNEQFF

abundance: -
j_gene: TRBJ2-7
v_gene: TRBV9
d_gene: -
CDR3nt: TGTGCCAGCAGCGTAGCGGGGGACTTATCCTACGAGCAGTACTTC
CDR3aa: CASSVAGDLSYEQYF